The clone carrying this TCR beta chain was detected only once. Its antigen is unidentified. The sample is drawn from a study of graft-versus-host responses after intestinal transplantation. As for the study in general: Each transplant was multivisceral, liver-intestinal, or isolated intestinal. The recipients all started with anti-thymocyte globulin induction and then took tacrolimus and steroids for 2 to 3 years.

Looked up from germline, CDR1 is SQVTM and CDR2 is ANQGSEA. This CDR3 comprises 13 residues. With 1 base clipped from V and 11 bases from J, the junction kept 8 bases outside the gene matches. The protocol was immunoSEQ multiplex PCR, while the TCRdb copy is restricted to in-frame clones and leaves out a portion. Among about 39,000 clones, roughly 91% were seen once, and the ten largest hold around 7%. Study conclusions and caveats: Peak levels of circulating GvH clones tracked with early post-transplant HvG declines. GvH clones turned up in recipient marrow; some had shown up first in ileum or blood.

This receptor was obtained from a human patient who received an intestinal transplant, so some T cells may come from the graft donor. The specimen was PBMCs, collected 260 to 270 days after transplant. V is TRBV29-1 and J is TRBJ2-3, with 8 positions matching TRBD1. This CDR3 reads CSVEGTGPLLQYF. The CDR3 coding sequence is TGCAGCGTTGAAGGGACAGGGCCACTATTGCAGTATTTT.